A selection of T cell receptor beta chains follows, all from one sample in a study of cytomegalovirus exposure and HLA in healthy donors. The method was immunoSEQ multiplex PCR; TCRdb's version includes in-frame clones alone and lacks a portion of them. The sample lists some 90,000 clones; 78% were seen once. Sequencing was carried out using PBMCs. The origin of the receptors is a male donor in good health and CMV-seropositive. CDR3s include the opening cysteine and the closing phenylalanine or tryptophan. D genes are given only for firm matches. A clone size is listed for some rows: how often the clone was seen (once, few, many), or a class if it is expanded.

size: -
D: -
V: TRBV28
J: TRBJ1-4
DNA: TGTGCCAGCAGTGCGTCTAGGGGTAATGAAAAACTGTTTTTT
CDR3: CASSASRGNEKLFF

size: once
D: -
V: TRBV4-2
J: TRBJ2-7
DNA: TGTGCCAGCAGCCAAGGGGGCGGGGCCTACGAGCAGTACTTC
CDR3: CASSQGGGAYEQYF

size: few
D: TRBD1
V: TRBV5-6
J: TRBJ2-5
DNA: TGTGCCAGCAGCCGTACCGAGACAGGGGGATGGGAGACCCAGTACTTC
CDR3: CASSRTETGGWETQYF

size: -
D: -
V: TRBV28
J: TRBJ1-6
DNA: TGTGCCAGCAGTGGGGCGGGGTCCTATAATTCACCCCTCCACTTT
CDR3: CASSGAGSYNSPLHF

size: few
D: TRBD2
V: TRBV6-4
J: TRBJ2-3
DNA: TGTGCCAGCAGTGACCGCAGCGGGGCTCTCACAGATACGCAGTATTTT
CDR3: CASSDRSGALTDTQYF

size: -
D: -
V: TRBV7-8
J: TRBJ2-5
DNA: TGTGCCAGCAGCTTAATCTGGGATGAAAGGGGAGAGACCCAGTACTTC
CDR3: CASSLIWDERGETQYF

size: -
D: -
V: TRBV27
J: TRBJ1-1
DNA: TGTGCCAGCAGTAAACGGTTGAACACTGAAGCTTTCTTT
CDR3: CASSKRLNTEAFF

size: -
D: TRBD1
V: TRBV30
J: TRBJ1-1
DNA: TGTGCCTGGAGTGAACAGGGGGCTGCTGAAGCTTTCTTT
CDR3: CAWSEQGAAEAFF

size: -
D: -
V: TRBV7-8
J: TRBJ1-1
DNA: TGTGCCAGCAGCCTACAGGGCTACGAAGCTTTCTTT
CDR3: CASSLQGYEAFF

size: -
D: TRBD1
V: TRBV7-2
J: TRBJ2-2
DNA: TGTGCCAGCAGCCCGTCGGCAGGGGGTGTCGCGAACACCGGGGAGCTGTTTTTT
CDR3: CASSPSAGGVANTGELFF

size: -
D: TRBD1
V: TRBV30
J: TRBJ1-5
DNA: TGTGCCTGGAGTGTAGGGACAGGGAATCAGCCCCAGCATTTT
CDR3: CAWSVGTGNQPQHF

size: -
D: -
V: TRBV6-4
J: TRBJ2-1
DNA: TGTGCCAGCAGAGCCTCAAGAGCGGTAAAGTCTTACAATGAGCAGTTCTTC
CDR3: CASRASRAVKSYNEQFF

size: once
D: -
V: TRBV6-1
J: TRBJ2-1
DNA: TGTGCCAGCATCTCCCCCCCCAATGAGCAGTTCTTC
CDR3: CASISPPNEQFF

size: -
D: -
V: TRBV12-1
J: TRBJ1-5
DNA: TGTGCCAGCAGCTTGGACAATAATAGCAATCAGCCCCAGCATTTT
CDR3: CASSLDNNSNQPQHF

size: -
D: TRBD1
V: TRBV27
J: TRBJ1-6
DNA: TGTGCCAGCAGGACAGGGTCGGTTTCACCCCTCCACTTT
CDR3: CASRTGSVSPLHF

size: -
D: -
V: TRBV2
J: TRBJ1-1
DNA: TGTGCCAGCAGTGAAGCGCCAAGGACAGCGACCATGAACACTGAAGCTTTCTTT
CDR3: CASSEAPRTATMNTEAFF

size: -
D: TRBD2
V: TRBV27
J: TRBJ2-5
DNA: TGTGCCAGCAGTTTAACGGGGGGTCCCCTGGAGGAGACCCAGTACTTC
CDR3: CASSLTGGPLEETQYF

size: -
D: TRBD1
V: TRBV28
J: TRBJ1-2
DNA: TGTGCCAGCAGTTTTTCAGGGGGCGGGGGTAACTATGGCTACACCTTC
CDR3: CASSFSGGGGNYGYTF

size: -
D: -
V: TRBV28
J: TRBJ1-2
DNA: TGTGCCAGCAGTTGGTCAGAGGGATATGGCTACACCTTC
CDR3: CASSWSEGYGYTF

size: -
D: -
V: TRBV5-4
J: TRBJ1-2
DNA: TGTGCCAGCAGCTTGGTCTTGGAGGATCATGGCTACACCTTC
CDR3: CASSLVLEDHGYTF

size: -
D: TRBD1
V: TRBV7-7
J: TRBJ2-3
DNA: TGTGCCAGCAGCTCCGGGACAGGGAGGTCAGATACGCAGTATTTT
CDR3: CASSSGTGRSDTQYF

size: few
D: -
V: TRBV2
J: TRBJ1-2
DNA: TGTGCCAGCAGTGAAGCGAACAGGGTGGGTGGCTACACCTTC
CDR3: CASSEANRVGGYTF

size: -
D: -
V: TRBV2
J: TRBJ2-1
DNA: TGTGCCAGCGGCCCTAGCGATCTCCATGAGCAGTTCTTC
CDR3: CASGPSDLHEQFF

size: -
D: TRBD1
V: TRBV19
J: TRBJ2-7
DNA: TGTGCCAGTAGTACAGACAGGGCCCCCTACGAGCAGTACTTC
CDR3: CASSTDRAPYEQYF

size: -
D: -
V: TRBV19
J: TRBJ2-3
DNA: TGTGCCAGTAGTCTCCTATTTGCGGGGGCGACAGATACGCAGTATTTT
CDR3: CASSLLFAGATDTQYF

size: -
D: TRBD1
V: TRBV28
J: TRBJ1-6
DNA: TGTGCCAGCAGTTCAGGGACAGCGGATGCTTTTAATTCACCCCTCCACTTT
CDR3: CASSSGTADAFNSPLHF

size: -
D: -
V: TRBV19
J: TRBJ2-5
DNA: TGTGCCAGTAGTTGGCGGGGAGCCCAAGAGACCCAGTACTTC
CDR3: CASSWRGAQETQYF

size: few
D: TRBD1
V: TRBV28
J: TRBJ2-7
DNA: TGTGCCAGCAGTTTGCCTCAGGGGCCCCAGGGGGTATACGAGCAGTACTTC
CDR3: CASSLPQGPQGVYEQYF

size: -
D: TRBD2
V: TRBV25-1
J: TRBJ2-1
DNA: TGTGCCAGCAGTGGCGCGGGGGGGCTCTACAATGAGCAGTTCTTC
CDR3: CASSGAGGLYNEQFF

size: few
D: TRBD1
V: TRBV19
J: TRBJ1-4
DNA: TGTGCCAGTAGTGCAGGGGGTAGATCTGAAAAACTGTTTTTT
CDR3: CASSAGGRSEKLFF

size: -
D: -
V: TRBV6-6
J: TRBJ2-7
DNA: -
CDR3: CASSSSDRGSYEQYF

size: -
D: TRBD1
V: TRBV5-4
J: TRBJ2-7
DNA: TGTGCCAGCAGCTGGGACAGGGGGAGCTACGAGCAGTACTTC
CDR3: CASSWDRGSYEQYF

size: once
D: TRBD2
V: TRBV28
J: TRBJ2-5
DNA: TGTGCCAGCAGTTTATGGTGGACTAGCGGGAGAGAGGAAGAGACCCAGTACTTC
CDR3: CASSLWWTSGREEETQYF

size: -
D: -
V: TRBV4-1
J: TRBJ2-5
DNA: TGCGCCAGCAGCCGTAGCGTAGCGGAGACCCAGTACTTC
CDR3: CASSRSVAETQYF

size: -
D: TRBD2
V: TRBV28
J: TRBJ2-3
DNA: TGTGCCAGCAGTCAGACTAGCGGGTACACAGATACGCAGTATTTT
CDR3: CASSQTSGYTDTQYF

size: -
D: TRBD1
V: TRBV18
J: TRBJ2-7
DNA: TGTGCCAGCTCACTCTCCGGGACAGTACATACCTACGAGCAGTACTTC
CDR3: CASSLSGTVHTYEQYF

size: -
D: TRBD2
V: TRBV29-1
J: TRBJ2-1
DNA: TGCAGCGTTGCTCCCGTAGCGGGAGGGAAGGAAAATGAGCAGTTCTTC
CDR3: CSVAPVAGGKENEQFF

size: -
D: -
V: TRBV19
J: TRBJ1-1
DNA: TGTGCCAGTAGTATTGGTTCATCGGGCACTGAAGCTTTCTTT
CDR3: CASSIGSSGTEAFF

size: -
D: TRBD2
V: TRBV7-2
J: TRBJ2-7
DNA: TGTGCCAGCAGACATAGCGGGGGGACTCACGAGCAGTACTTC
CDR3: CASRHSGGTHEQYF